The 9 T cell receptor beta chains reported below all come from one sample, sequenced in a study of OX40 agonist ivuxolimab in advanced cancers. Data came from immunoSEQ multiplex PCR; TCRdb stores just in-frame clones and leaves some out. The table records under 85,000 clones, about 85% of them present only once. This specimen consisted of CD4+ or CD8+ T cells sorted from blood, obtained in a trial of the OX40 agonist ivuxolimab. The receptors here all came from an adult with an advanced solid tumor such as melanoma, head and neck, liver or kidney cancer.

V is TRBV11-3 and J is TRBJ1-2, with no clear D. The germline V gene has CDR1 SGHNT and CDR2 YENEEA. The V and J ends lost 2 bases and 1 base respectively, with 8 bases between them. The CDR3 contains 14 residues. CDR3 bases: TGTGCCAGCAGCTTAAGCTACAGTAACTATGGCTACACCTTC. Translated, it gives CASSLSYSNYGYTF.

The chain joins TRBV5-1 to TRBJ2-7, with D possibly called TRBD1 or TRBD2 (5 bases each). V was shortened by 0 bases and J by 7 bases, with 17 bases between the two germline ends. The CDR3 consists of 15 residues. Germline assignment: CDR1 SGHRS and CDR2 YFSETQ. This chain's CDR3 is CASSLGGVPPGEQYF. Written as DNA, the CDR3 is TGCGCCAGCAGCTTGGGAGGGGTCCCGCCGGGGGAGCAGTACTTC. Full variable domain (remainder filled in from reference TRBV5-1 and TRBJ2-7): KAGVTQTPRYLIKTRGQQVTLSCSPISGHRSVSWYQQTPGQGLQFLFEYFSETQRNKGNFPGRFSGRQFSNSRSEMNVSTLELGDSALYLCASSLGGVPPGEQYFGPGTRLTVT.

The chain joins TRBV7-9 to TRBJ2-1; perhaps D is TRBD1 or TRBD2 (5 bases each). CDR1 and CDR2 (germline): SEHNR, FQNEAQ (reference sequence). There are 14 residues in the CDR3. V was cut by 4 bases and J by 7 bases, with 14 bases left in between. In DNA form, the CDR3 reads TGTGCCAGCAGCTCGGGGACCCTCTGGAATGAGCAGTTCTTC. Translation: CASSSGTLWNEQFF.

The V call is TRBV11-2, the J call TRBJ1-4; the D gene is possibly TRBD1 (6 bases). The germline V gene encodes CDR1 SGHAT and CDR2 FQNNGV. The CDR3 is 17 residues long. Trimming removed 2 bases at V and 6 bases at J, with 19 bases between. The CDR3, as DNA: TGTGCCAGCAGCTTAAGGTTGTGGCAGGGGCGGGATGAAAAACTGTTTTTT. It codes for CASSLRLWQGRDEKLFF.

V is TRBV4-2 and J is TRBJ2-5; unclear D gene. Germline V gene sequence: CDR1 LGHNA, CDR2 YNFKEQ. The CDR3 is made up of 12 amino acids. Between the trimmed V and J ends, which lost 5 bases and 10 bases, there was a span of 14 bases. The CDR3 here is CASSEVSDLQYF. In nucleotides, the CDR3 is TGTGCCAGCAGCGAAGTGAGCGACCTCCAGTACTTC.

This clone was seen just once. CDR3 sequence reads: CASSPAFGNTIYF. CDR3 nucleotides: TGTGCCAGCAGCCCCGCGTTTGGGAACACCATATATTTT. The chain links TRBV7-2 to TRBJ1-3; no definite D call. Germline V gene lookup returns CDR1 SGHTA and CDR2 FQGNSA. The germline V and J ends were trimmed by 5 bases and 7 bases, with 12 bases remaining between them. The CDR3 has 13 amino acids.

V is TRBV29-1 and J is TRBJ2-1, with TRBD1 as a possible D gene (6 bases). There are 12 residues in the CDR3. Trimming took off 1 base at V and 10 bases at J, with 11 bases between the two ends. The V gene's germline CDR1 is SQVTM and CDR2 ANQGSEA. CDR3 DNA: TGCAGCGTTGAAGTTACAGGGAACGAGCAGTTCTTC. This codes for CSVEVTGNEQFF.

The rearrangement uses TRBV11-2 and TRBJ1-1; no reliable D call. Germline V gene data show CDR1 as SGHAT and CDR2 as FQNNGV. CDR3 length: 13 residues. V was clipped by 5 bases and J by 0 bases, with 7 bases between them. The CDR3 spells CASSAAVNTEAFF. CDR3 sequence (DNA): TGTGCCAGCAGCGCGGCAGTGAACACTGAAGCTTTCTTT.

The CDR3 nucleotides are TGTGCCAGCAGCCCCCTGGGGAGTGGGGGGCAGTTCTTC. Translated: CASSPLGSGGQFF. This chain uses TRBV11-1 with TRBJ2-1; D is perhaps TRBD1 or TRBD2 (5 bases each). Germline V lookup: CDR1 SGHAT, CDR2 FQDESV (reference sequence). This CDR3 spans 13 amino acids. The ends were cut back, 5 bases at V and 12 bases at J, with 17 bases in the middle.